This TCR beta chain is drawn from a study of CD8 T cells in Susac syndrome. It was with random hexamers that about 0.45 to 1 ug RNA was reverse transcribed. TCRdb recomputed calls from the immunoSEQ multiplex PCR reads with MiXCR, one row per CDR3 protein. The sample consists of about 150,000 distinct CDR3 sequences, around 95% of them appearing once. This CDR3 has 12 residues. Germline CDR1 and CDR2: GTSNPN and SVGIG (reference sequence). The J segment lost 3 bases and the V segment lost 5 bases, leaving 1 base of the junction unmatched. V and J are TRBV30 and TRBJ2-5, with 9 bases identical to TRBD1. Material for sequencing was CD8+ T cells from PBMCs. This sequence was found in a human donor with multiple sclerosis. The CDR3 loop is CAWWDREETQYF. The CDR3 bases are TGTGCCTGGTGGGACAGGGAAGAGACCCAGTACTTC.